The 7 T cell receptor beta chains listed next were all sequenced from one sample in a study of OX40 agonist ivuxolimab in advanced cancers. Clones were sequenced by immunoSEQ multiplex PCR, and TCRdb holds only the in-frame ones, with some missing. Of about 67,000 clones listed, about 90% are singletons. Sequencing used CD4+ or CD8+ T cells sorted from blood, obtained in a trial of the OX40 agonist ivuxolimab. These receptors were collected from an adult with an advanced solid tumor such as melanoma, head and neck, liver or kidney cancer.

The rearrangement uses TRBV28 and TRBJ2-1; D might be TRBD2 (7 bases). The CDR3 is 14 residues long. With 10 bases removed from V and 8 bases from J, the gap between germline ends came to 21 bases. Looked up from germline, CDR1 is MDHEN and CDR2 is SYDVKM. The CDR3 DNA sequence: TGTGCCACCGCCCTGGGGGGGGCCAGTCATGAGCAGTTCTTC. It specifies CATALGGASHEQFF.

This clone was recorded once. J is TRBJ1-3 and V is TRBV5-4; D unresolved. Trimming stripped 1 base from V and 2 bases from J, with 10 bases between. The CDR3 loop spans 15 amino acids. Germline V lookup: CDR1 SGHNT, CDR2 YYREEE (reference sequence). The CDR3: CASSLPGSAGNTIYF. The CDR3 DNA sequence: TGTGCCAGCAGCTTGCCGGGGTCGGCTGGAAACACCATATATTTT.

This clone occurred once. The chain joins TRBV19 to TRBJ2-1; a weak D match, TRBD2 (6 bases). Germline CDR1 reads LNHDA; CDR2 reads SQIVND (reference sequence). Trimming pared 4 bases from V and 4 bases from J, leaving 17 bases between. This CDR3 spans 16 amino acids. The CDR3 DNA reads TGTGCCAGTAGTACCGTTGGGGGGAAGATTTACAATGAGCAGTTCTTC. Protein sequence: CASSTVGGKIYNEQFF.

V gene TRBV6-1 combines with J gene TRBJ1-2, with 7 bases identical to TRBD1. CDR3 length equals 15 residues. Trimming at V came to 3 bases and at J to 8 bases, leaving 12 bases not matched to a gene. Germline V gene sequence: CDR1 MNHNS, CDR2 SASEGT. The DNA of the CDR3 is TGTGCCAGCAGTGACCAACCGACAGGGATTGGCGGCTACACCTTC. Encoded protein: CASSDQPTGIGGYTF.

The J gene is TRBJ1-1, the V gene TRBV30; a weak D match, TRBD1 (5 bases). Looked up from germline, CDR1 is GTSNPN and CDR2 is SVGIG (reference sequence). The CDR3 sequence is 15 residues long. V shed 2 bases and J shed 5 bases, with 18 bases lying between them. The CDR3 DNA sequence: TGTGCCTGGAGTTTATCCCCGATGGGGCGGACTGAAGCTTTCTTT. Translating it yields CAWSLSPMGRTEAFF.

The chain couples TRBV7-2 to TRBJ1-4; D uncertain. Germline CDR1 is SGHTA and CDR2 is FQGNSA. The CDR3 consists of 15 residues. V was cut by 5 bases and J by 4 bases, with 14 bases left in between. Here the CDR3 reads CASSPRPTDNEKLFF. The CDR3 DNA sequence: TGTGCCAGCAGCCCCAGACCGACCGATAATGAAAAACTGTTTTTT. Supplemented by reference TRBV7-2 and TRBJ1-4, the full variable domain reads GAGVSQSPSNKVTEKGKDVELRCDPISGHTALYWYRQSLGQGLEFLIYFQGNSAPDKSGLPSDRFSAERTGGSVSTLTIQRTQQEDSAVYLCASSPRPTDNEKLFFGSGTQLSVL.

The chain has TRBV2 and TRBJ2-3, with TRBD2 matching 16 bases. CDR1 and CDR2 from the germline V gene are SNHLY and FYNNEI. The CDR3 is 17 amino acids. Germline trimming cut 4 bases from V and 5 bases from J; bases unmatched to any gene: 6. For the CDR3, the DNA is TGTGCCAGCAGTGCGGGACTAGCGGGGGGGATTGGAGATACGCAGTATTTT. Its protein product is CASSAGLAGGIGDTQYF.